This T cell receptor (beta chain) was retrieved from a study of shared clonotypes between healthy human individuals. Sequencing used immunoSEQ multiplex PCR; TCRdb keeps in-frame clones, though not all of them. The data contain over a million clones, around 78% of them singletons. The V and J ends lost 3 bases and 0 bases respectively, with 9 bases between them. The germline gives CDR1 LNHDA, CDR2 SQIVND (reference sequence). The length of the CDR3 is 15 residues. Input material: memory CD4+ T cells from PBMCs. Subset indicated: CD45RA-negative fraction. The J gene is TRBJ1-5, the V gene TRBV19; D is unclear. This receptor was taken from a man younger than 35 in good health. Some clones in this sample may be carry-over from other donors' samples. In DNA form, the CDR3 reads TGTGCCAGTAGTATCCCCGCCTATAGCAATCAGCCCCAGCATTTT. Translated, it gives CASSIPAYSNQPQHF.